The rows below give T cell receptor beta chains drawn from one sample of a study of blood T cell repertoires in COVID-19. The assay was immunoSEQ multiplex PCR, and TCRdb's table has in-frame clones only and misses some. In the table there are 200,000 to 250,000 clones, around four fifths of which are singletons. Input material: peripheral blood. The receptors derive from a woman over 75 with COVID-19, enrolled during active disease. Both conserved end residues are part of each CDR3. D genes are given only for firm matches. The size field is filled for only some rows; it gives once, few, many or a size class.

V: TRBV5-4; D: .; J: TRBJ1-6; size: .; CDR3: CASSLDVENSPLHF; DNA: TGTGCCAGCAGCTTGGACGTAGAGAACTCACCCCTCCACTTT
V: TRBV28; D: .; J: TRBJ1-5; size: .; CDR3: CASSLNQQPQHF; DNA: TGTGCCAGCAGTTTAAATCAGCAGCCCCAGCATTTT
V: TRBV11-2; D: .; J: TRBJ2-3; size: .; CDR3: CASSLVGQGRDTQYF; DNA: TGTGCCAGCAGCTTAGTTGGTCAGGGGAGAGATACGCAGTATTTT
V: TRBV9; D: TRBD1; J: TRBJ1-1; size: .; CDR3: CASSVGGNRGNTEAFF; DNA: TGTGCCAGCAGCGTAGGGGGGAACAGGGGAAACACTGAAGCTTTCTTT
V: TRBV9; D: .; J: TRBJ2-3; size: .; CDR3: CASSVAPSRDTQYF; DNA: TGTGCCAGCAGCGTAGCTCCCTCTAGAGATACGCAGTATTTT
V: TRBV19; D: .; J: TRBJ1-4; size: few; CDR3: CASSIQGLNEKLFF; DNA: TGTGCCAGTAGTATCCAGGGGCTGAATGAAAAACTGTTTTTT
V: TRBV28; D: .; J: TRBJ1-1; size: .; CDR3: CASPSPDTEAFF; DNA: TGTGCCAGCCCTTCCCCCGACACTGAAGCTTTCTTT
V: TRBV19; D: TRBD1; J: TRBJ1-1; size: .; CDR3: CASSSSRTGGTEAFF; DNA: TGTGCCAGTAGTTCCTCGCGGACAGGGGGCACTGAAGCTTTCTTT
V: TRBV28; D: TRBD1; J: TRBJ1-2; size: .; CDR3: CASSLMAGTAYGYTF; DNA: TGTGCCAGCAGCCTTATGGCCGGGACAGCCTATGGCTACACCTTC
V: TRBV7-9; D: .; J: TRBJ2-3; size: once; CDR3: CASTLSSDTQYF; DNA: TGTGCCAGCACCTTATCCTCAGATACGCAGTATTTT
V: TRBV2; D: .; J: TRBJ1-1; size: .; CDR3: CASIAMGRLNTEAFF; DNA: TGTGCCAGCATAGCCATGGGGCGACTGAACACTGAAGCTTTCTTT
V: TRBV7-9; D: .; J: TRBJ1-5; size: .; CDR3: CASRFTGPDQPQHF; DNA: TGTGCCAGCAGATTTACAGGGCCCGATCAGCCCCAGCATTTT
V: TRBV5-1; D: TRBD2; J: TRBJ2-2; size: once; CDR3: CASSLGPEAGDTGELFF; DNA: TGCGCCAGCAGCTTGGGACCCGAAGCGGGGGACACCGGGGAGCTGTTTTTT
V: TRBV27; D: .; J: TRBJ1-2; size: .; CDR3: CASSPQGIGGYTF; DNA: TGTGCCAGCAGCCCACAGGGTATTGGTGGCTACACCTTC
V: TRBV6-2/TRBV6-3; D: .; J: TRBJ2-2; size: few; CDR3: CASSRRGLATSTGELFF; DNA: TGTGCCAGCAGCAGACGAGGGTTGGCGACCTCAACCGGGGAGCTGTTTTTT
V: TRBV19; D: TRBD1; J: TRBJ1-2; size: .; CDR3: CASGGRSEGAYGYTF; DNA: TGTGCCAGTGGGGGCCGGAGTGAGGGGGCGTATGGCTACACCTTC
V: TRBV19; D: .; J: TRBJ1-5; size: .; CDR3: CASSIVAGNNQPQHF; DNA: TGTGCCAGTAGTATAGTGGCGGGGAACAATCAGCCCCAGCATTTT
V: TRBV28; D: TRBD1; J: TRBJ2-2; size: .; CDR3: CAGTGDTGELFF; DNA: TGTGCCGGCACAGGGGACACCGGGGAGCTGTTTTTT
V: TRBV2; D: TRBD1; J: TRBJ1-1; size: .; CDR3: CASSSRQGRNTEAFF; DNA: TGTGCCAGCAGTAGTCGACAGGGGAGGAACACTGAAGCTTTCTTT
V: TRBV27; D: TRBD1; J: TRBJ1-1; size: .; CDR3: CATLSRGRGNTEAFF; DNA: TGTGCCACCCTTTCCAGGGGGCGAGGTAACACTGAAGCTTTCTTT